Listed here are 27 T cell receptor beta chains from one sample, sequenced in a study of T-cell reconstitution after alpha-beta-depleted transplantation in children. Unique molecular identifiers were used to barcode this TCRbeta library. TCRdb reprocessed the PCR reads with MiXCR, giving one entry per CDR3 protein. The sample has hundreds of thousands of distinct CDR3 sequences, around 13% seen once. The sequencing here drew on PBMCs from the stem cell graft donor, taken from the stem cell graft. These receptors originate from a human donor who donated a stem cell graft to a child with acute lymphoblastic leukemia.

A remark on this clonotype: Compared with germline, one end of the junction differs, possibly owing to a read error. The chain links TRBV6-5 to TRBJ2-7, with unresolved D. The CDR3 totals 16 residues. Germline CDR1 reads MNHEY; CDR2 reads SVGAGI. The CDR3, as DNA: TGTGCCAGCAGTAACTCCGGGCTTGGCAGAATCTACGAGCAGTACTTC. It encodes CASSNSGLGRIYEQYF.

In this sample, this clonotype turned up a few times. V is TRBV29-1 and J is TRBJ1-2; the D gene is possibly TRBD1 (6 bases). The CDR3 runs to 12 residues. Germline values: CDR1 SQVTM, CDR2 ANQGSEA. Trimming removed 7 bases at V and 7 bases at J, with 16 bases between. As DNA, the CDR3 is TGCAGCGCCCCGCCGAGGGGGACTGGCTACACCTTC. Amino acid sequence: CSAPPRGTGYTF. Filled out from reference TRBV29-1 and TRBJ1-2, the complete variable domain reads SAVISQKPSRDICQRGTSLTIQCQVDSQVTMMFWYRQQPGQSLTLIATANQGSEATYESGFVIDKFPISRPNLTFSTLTVSNMSPEDSSIYLCSAPPRGTGYTFGSGTRLTVV.

Details on this clonotype: Being one base from a much bigger clone, this may be a read error. The J gene is TRBJ2-5, the V gene TRBV20-1, with D possibly matching TRBD2 (5 bases). Germline V gene lookup returns CDR1 DFQATT and CDR2 SNEGSKA (reference sequence). CDR3 length: 16 amino acids. The CDR3 here is CCATGPGSLGWETQYF. The DNA of the CDR3 is TGCTGTGCAACCGGCCCGGGGTCGCTTGGGTGGGAGACCCAGTACTTC.

This clonotype has just a few counts. The chain uses TRBV5-1 and TRBJ2-7, with D maybe TRBD2 (7 bases). Per germline, CDR1 SGHRS and CDR2 YFSETQ. The CDR3 covers 14 residues. V lost 3 bases and J lost 2, with 12 bases in between. The CDR3 bases are TGCGCCAGCAGCTGGGCGGGGGACACCTACGAGCAGTACTTC. It encodes CASSWAGDTYEQYF.

This sequence joins TRBV11-2 and TRBJ2-7, with 10 positions matching TRBD1. The CDR3 consists of 13 residues. The germline V gene has CDR1 SGHAT and CDR2 FQNNGV. J was trimmed by 6 bases and V by 5 bases; bases with no gene match: 4. The CDR3 sequence: CASSQTGGSEQYF. The CDR3 DNA follows: TGTGCCAGCAGCCAGACAGGGGGCAGCGAGCAGTACTTC.

This clonotype was seen only a few times. The chain employs TRBV20-1 and TRBJ2-7; 8 bases line up with TRBD2. Germline trimming cut 6 bases from V and 6 bases from J; bases unmatched to any gene: 7. The V gene's germline CDR1 is DFQATT and CDR2 SNEGSKA (reference sequence). The CDR3 totals 12 residues. In DNA, the CDR3 is TGCAGTGCAACAGAGGGACTAGTCGAGCAGTACTTC. It yields the protein CSATEGLVEQYF.

The chain couples TRBV20-1 to TRBJ2-3, with 10 bases fitting TRBD2. The CDR3 is 15 amino acids. Looked up from germline, CDR1 is DFQATT and CDR2 is SNEGSKA (reference sequence). The J segment lost 6 bases and the V segment lost 5 bases, leaving 11 bases of the junction unmatched. CDR3 residues: CSASTAGGAFDTQYF. The CDR3 bases are TGCAGTGCTTCGACAGCGGGGGGGGCATTTGATACGCAGTATTTT.

The chain couples TRBV6-2 or TRBV6-3 to TRBJ1-6; maybe TRBD1 (6 bases). The CDR3 is made up of 16 amino acids. V was shortened by 4 bases and J by 6 bases, with 16 bases between the two germline ends. Germline V gene data show CDR1 as MNHEY and CDR2 as SVGEGT. The CDR3 region is CASSSRQVRLNSPLHF. The CDR3 nucleotides are TGTGCCAGCAGTTCTCGACAGGTCCGACTTAATTCACCCCTCCACTTT.

This clonotype was counted at least ten times. The CDR3 DNA sequence: TGCAGTGCTGAGGGGACATCACTCTCCTACGAGCAGTACTTC. This codes for CSAEGTSLSYEQYF. The chain links TRBV20-1 to TRBJ2-7; D may be TRBD1 (6 bases). Trimming left V 5 bases short and J 0 bases short, with 14 bases between. CDR1 and CDR2 from the germline V gene are DFQATT and SNEGSKA (reference sequence). The CDR3 length is 14 residues.

This clonotype was observed many times. V and J are TRBV9 and TRBJ2-5, with 8 bases identical to TRBD2. The CDR3 has 15 residues. Per germline, CDR1 SGDLS and CDR2 YYNGEE. With 6 bases clipped from V and 4 bases from J, the junction kept 11 bases outside the gene matches. The chain's CDR3 is CASTPYGLAGETQYF. CDR3 DNA: TGTGCCAGCACCCCGTACGGCCTAGCGGGAGAGACCCAGTACTTC.

This clonotype showed up many times. The chain recombines TRBV6-2 or TRBV6-3 with TRBJ2-2; D possibly corresponds to TRBD2 (7 bases). Trimming took 8 bases from V and 4 from J, leaving 20 bases between them. Looked up from germline, CDR1 is MNHEY and CDR2 is SVGEGT. The CDR3 runs 16 residues. The CDR3 DNA follows: TGTGCCAGCTCTAGACGTCGGGGGGCGCGCACCGGGGAGCTGTTTTTT. Its translation is CASSRRRGARTGELFF.

This clonotype was counted many times. The chain uses TRBV11-1 and TRBJ1-2; the D is unclear. In germline, CDR1 is SGHAT, CDR2 FQDESV (reference sequence). This CDR3 is built from 18 residues. Trimming removed 1 base at V and 12 bases at J, with 30 bases between. In nucleotides, the CDR3 is TGTGCCAGCAGCTTAGTCGGGCCTCGGCCGGCGGAGGTCAAAGGCAACACCTTC. Encoded protein: CASSLVGPRPAEVKGNTF.

This clonotype was seen many times. The chain couples TRBV27 to TRBJ2-7; 7 positions match TRBD2. This CDR3 region has 14 residues. Trimming took 5 bases from V and 2 from J; bases not matched to a gene: 6. Germline V gene data show CDR1 as MNHEY and CDR2 as SMNVEV (reference sequence). In DNA form, the CDR3 reads TGTGCCAGCAGTAGAGGGAGGGCCGCCTACGAGCAGTACTTC. The encoded protein is CASSRGRAAYEQYF.

This clonotype was found many times. This chain uses TRBV5-6 with TRBJ2-7; D gene uncertain. This CDR3 comprises 14 residues. The ends were cut back, 1 base at V and 5 bases at J, with 13 bases in the middle. The germline V gene has CDR1 SGHDT and CDR2 YYEEEE. The DNA for the CDR3 is TGTGCCAGCAGCTTGAGGCGCAGCCAGAACGAGCAGTACTTC. Translation gives CASSLRRSQNEQYF.

The count of this clonotype is one. The rearrangement links TRBV7-2 to TRBJ1-4; the D gene is possibly TRBD1 (5 bases). V lost 4 bases and J 0 bases, leaving 12 bases between the germline ends. Germline V gene sequence: CDR1 SGHTA, CDR2 FQGNSA. There are 16 residues in the CDR3. CDR3 sequence (DNA): TGTGCCAGCAGCTACGGACATGGCTCAACTAATGAAAAACTGTTTTTT. This encodes CASSYGHGSTNEKLFF.

J is TRBJ2-7 and V is TRBV5-1; 9 nucleotides line up with TRBD1. The CDR3 extends over 13 amino acids. Trimming took 7 bases from V and 3 from J; bases not matched to a gene: 5. In germline, CDR1 is SGHRS, CDR2 YFSETQ. The CDR3 region has the DNA TGCGCCAGCGCGGACAGGGGCGGCTACGAGCAGTACTTC. Translation gives CASADRGGYEQYF. Complete variable domain (other parts from reference TRBV5-1 and TRBJ2-7): KAGVTQTPRYLIKTRGQQVTLSCSPISGHRSVSWYQQTPGQGLQFLFEYFSETQRNKGNFPGRFSGRQFSNSRSEMNVSTLELGDSALYLCASADRGGYEQYFGPGTRLTVT.

This clonotype has at least ten counts. V gene TRBV5-1 combines with J gene TRBJ2-2, with 7 nucleotides matching TRBD1. V trimming: 5 bases; J trimming: 9 bases; junction bases outside the gene matches: 22. Germline loops: CDR1 SGHRS, CDR2 YFSETQ. This CDR3 has 18 amino acids. The CDR3 nucleotides read TGCGCCAGCAGTAAAATTCTTTCGGACGGCAGGGGGTATCGGGAGCTGTTTTTT. Protein sequence: CASSKILSDGRGYRELFF.

This clonotype was seen ten or more times. The J gene is TRBJ1-1, the V gene TRBV28, with 7 bases lining up with TRBD1. Unmatched junction bases numbered 5, after V lost 5 bases and J lost 8 bases. Germline lookup yields CDR1 MDHEN and CDR2 SYDVKM. CDR3 length equals 12 residues. In nucleotides, the CDR3 is TGTGCCAGCAGTGCGCGGACAGGAGAAGCTTTCTTT. It translates to CASSARTGEAFF.

This clonotype was found many times. The chain links TRBV29-1 to TRBJ1-1; TRBD1 matches at 10 bases. The CDR3 length is 12 residues. Germline assignment: CDR1 SQVTM and CDR2 ANQGSEA. The V gene end was trimmed by 7 bases and the J gene end by 3 bases; junction bases not matched to a gene: 2. The CDR3 protein is CSGGQGDTEAFF. CDR3 nucleotides: TGCAGCGGTGGACAGGGGGACACTGAAGCTTTCTTT.

This clonotype was counted ten times or more. V and J are TRBV25-1 and TRBJ1-1; D is unclear. Trimming took off 4 bases at V and 5 bases at J, with 8 bases between the two ends. The CDR3 contains 12 residues. Germline CDR1 MGHDK, CDR2 SYGVNS. CDR3 coding DNA: TGTGCCAGCAGTGTATCCGGGACTGAAGCTTTCTTT. The encoded protein is CASSVSGTEAFF.

This clonotype was counted ten times or more. The gene calls are TRBV7-2 and TRBJ2-1; D possibly corresponds to TRBD2 (6 bases). CDR1 and CDR2 (germline): SGHTA, FQGNSA. This CDR3 is built from 17 residues. V was pared by 0 bases and J by 8 bases, with 20 bases between. The CDR3 loop reads CASSLASSGRRRDEQFF. The CDR3 DNA sequence: TGTGCCAGCAGCTTAGCGTCAAGCGGGCGGCGGAGGGATGAGCAGTTCTTC.

This clonotype was found many times. The V gene is TRBV4-2, the J gene TRBJ2-3, with 10 bases that match TRBD2. This CDR3 is built from 20 residues. V lost 0 bases to trimming and J lost 0 bases; unmatched junction nucleotides: 12. Germline CDR1 reads LGHNA; CDR2 reads YNFKEQ. The DNA of the CDR3 is TGTGCCAGCAGCCAAGATAGGCTAGCGGGGGCCGTACTTAGCACAGATACGCAGTATTTT. This codes for CASSQDRLAGAVLSTDTQYF.

With regard to this clonotype: This clone may be a read error of a much larger clone one base away. The chain combines TRBV7-2 with TRBJ2-7, with D possibly TRBD2 on 5 matching bases. The germline V gene encodes CDR1 SGHTA and CDR2 FQGNSA. The CDR3 is 13 residues long. In DNA form, the CDR3 reads TGTGCCAGCAGCAGGACTGGGAACTACGCGCAGTACTTC. Protein: CASSRTGNYAQYF. The full variable domain, its missing parts supplied by reference TRBV7-2 and TRBJ2-7, is GAGVSQSPSNKVTEKGKDVELRCDPISGHTALYWYRQSLGQGLEFLIYFQGNSAPDKSGLPSDRFSAERTGGSVSTLTIQRTQQEDSAVYLCASSRTGNYAQYFGPGTRLTVT.

This clonotype was counted at least ten times. The rearrangement uses TRBV27 and TRBJ2-7, with TRBD1 matching 7 bases. Germline loops: CDR1 MNHEY, CDR2 SMNVEV (reference sequence). The CDR3 has 15 amino acids. J gave up 0 bases and V 4 bases, and 6 bases lay outside the gene matches. For the CDR3, the DNA is TGTGCCAGCAGTTATCAGGACAGGAGCTCCTACGAGCAGTACTTC. It is translated as CASSYQDRSSYEQYF.

Ten or more counts support this clonotype. V and J are TRBV4-1 and TRBJ2-7, with D tentatively TRBD2 (6 bases). CDR1 and CDR2 from the germline V gene are MGHRA and YSYEKL. Trimming removed 1 base at V and 0 bases at J, with 10 bases between. The CDR3 length is 15 residues. In DNA, the CDR3 is TGCGCCAGCAGCCAAGGGGACTCCAGCTCCTACGAGCAGTACTTC. Translating gives CASSQGDSSSYEQYF.

With regard to this clonotype: Since a much larger clone is just one base distant, this may be a read error. The chain uses TRBV5-1 and TRBJ2-2; 7 positions agree with TRBD2. Trimming took 10 bases from V and 1 from J; bases not matched to a gene: 7. This CDR3 region has 14 residues. CDR1 is SGHRS, CDR2 YFSETQ, per germline. Here the CDR3 reads CARKASGNTGELFF. CDR3 nucleotide sequence: TGCGCCCGCAAAGCTAGCGGGAACACCGGGGAGCTGTTTTTT.

This clonotype was detected once. The V and J genes are TRBV6-2 or TRBV6-3 and TRBJ1-1; 8 nucleotides agree with TRBD1. The CDR3 loop spans 14 amino acids. Germline V gene data show CDR1 as MNHEY and CDR2 as SVGEGT. After removal of 7 bases from V and 3 bases from J, the junction contained 7 bases not matched to a gene. In DNA, the CDR3 is TGTGCCAGCATCCGTACAGGGGGATACACTGAAGCTTTCTTT. It codes for CASIRTGGYTEAFF.